One sample yielded the 15 T cell receptor beta chains listed below, sequenced in a study of CD8+ T cells in alopecia areata. TCR sequencing used cDNA made by reverse transcription of extracted RNA. The protocol was immunoSEQ multiplex PCR, while the TCRdb copy is restricted to in-frame clones and leaves out a portion. Of fewer than 100,000 clones listed, over 40% are singletons. Sequencing was done on a sample of CD4+ T cells sorted from blood. The receptors come from a human donor with alopecia areata.

Only one count was recorded for this clone. The genes are TRBV28 and TRBJ2-1; D is perhaps TRBD2 (5 bases). The CDR3 is 13 residues long. CDR1 and CDR2 from the germline V gene are MDHEN and SYDVKM. V was clipped by 7 bases and J by 4 bases, with 11 bases between them. CDR3 sequence reads: CASKERSYNEQFF. The CDR3 DNA reads TGTGCCAGCAAGGAGCGGAGTTACAATGAGCAGTTCTTC. Full variable domain (remainder filled in from reference TRBV28 and TRBJ2-1): DVKVTQSSRYLVKRTGEKVFLECVQDMDHENMFWYRQDPGLGLRLIYFSYDVKMKEKGDIPEGYSVSREKKERFSLILESASTNQTSMYLCASKERSYNEQFFGPGTRLTVL.

This clone has a single count. V gene TRBV29-1 combines with J gene TRBJ2-1, with a weak D call TRBD2 (6 bases). This CDR3 has 15 residues. Looked up from germline, CDR1 is SQVTM and CDR2 is ANQGSEA. Trimming cost V 3 bases and J 7 bases, with 19 bases left between them. The CDR3 is CSVDRSPGLLNEQFF. The CDR3 bases are TGCAGCGTTGACAGGTCTCCGGGACTTTTGAATGAGCAGTTCTTC.

The chain is built from TRBV29-1 and TRBJ2-1; 8 positions match TRBD2. The CDR3 runs to 12 residues. Germline V gene lookup returns CDR1 SQVTM and CDR2 ANQGSEA. The ends lost 7 bases at V and 10 bases at J; junction bases unmatched: 9. The CDR3 loop is CSGRPTSDEQFF. The CDR3 DNA is TGCAGCGGCCGACCGACTAGCGACGAGCAGTTCTTC.

The rearrangement joins TRBV6-5 to TRBJ1-1; possible D gene TRBD1, 6 bases. Germline-derived CDR1 and CDR2 are MNHEY and SVGAGI. The germline V and J ends were trimmed by 10 bases and 5 bases, with 17 bases remaining between them. This CDR3 contains 13 residues. CDR3 in DNA: TGTGCCACCCAAAGGGGGGGCAGAACTGAAGCTTTCTTT. Its protein product is CATQRGGRTEAFF.

The V gene is TRBV29-1, the J gene TRBJ1-1; D gene ambiguous. Germline V gene lookup returns CDR1 SQVTM and CDR2 ANQGSEA. The V and J ends lost 7 bases and 0 bases respectively, with 9 bases between them. The CDR3 covers 12 residues. The CDR3 is CSASHMNTEAFF. The CDR3 region has the DNA TGCAGCGCTTCACATATGAACACTGAAGCTTTCTTT.

The chain is built from TRBV30 and TRBJ1-2; D may be TRBD1 (6 bases). This CDR3 is 11 amino acids long. The V gene lost 4 bases and the J gene lost 7 bases, with 10 bases spanning the gap. CDR1 and CDR2 from the germline V gene are GTSNPN and SVGIG (reference sequence). CDR3 in DNA: TGTGCCTGGAACACAGGGTCTGGCTACACCTTC. As protein: CAWNTGSGYTF.

The chain links TRBV30 to TRBJ2-4; TRBD2 matches 9 bases. Germline CDR1 reads GTSNPN; CDR2 reads SVGIG (reference sequence). The V segment lost 5 bases and the J segment 2 bases; nucleotides outside the gene matches: 7. The length of the CDR3 is 15 residues. The CDR3 region has the DNA TGTGCCTGGTGCACCGGGACTAGCTCCAAAAACATTCAGTACTTC. This sequence encodes CAWCTGTSSKNIQYF.

CDR3 in amino acids: CAWKWPSGANVLTF. CDR3 bases: TGTGCCTGGAAGTGGCCCTCTGGGGCCAACGTCCTGACTTTC. V gene TRBV30 combines with J gene TRBJ2-6; D uncertain. The V and J ends lost 4 bases and 0 bases respectively, with 7 bases between them. The CDR3 spans 14 residues. CDR1 is GTSNPN, CDR2 SVGIG, per germline (reference sequence). The whole variable domain, filled in from reference TRBV30 and TRBJ2-6, reads SQTIHQWPATLVQPVGSPLSLECTVEGTSNPNLYWYRQAAGRGLQLLFYSVGIGQISSEVPQNLSASRPQDRQFILSSKKLLLSDSGFYLCAWKWPSGANVLTFGAGSRLTVL.

This clone was detected only a few times. The rearrangement links TRBV29-1 to TRBJ1-1; D unresolved. CDR3 length: 11 amino acids. Germline lookup yields CDR1 SQVTM and CDR2 ANQGSEA. CDR3 nucleotide sequence: TGCAGGGGGTCCTGGAACACTGAAGCTTTCTTT. Amino acids: CRGSWNTEAFF.

A few counts support this clone. The rearrangement uses TRBV29-1 and TRBJ2-3; 7 positions agree with TRBD2. Trimming took 7 bases from V and 3 from J; bases not matched to a gene: 4. CDR3 length: 12 amino acids. In germline, CDR1 is SQVTM, CDR2 ANQGSEA. The CDR3 protein is CSAGLGTDTQYF. The CDR3 bases are TGCAGCGCTGGACTAGGAACAGATACGCAGTATTTT.

This sequence joins TRBV29-1 and TRBJ2-1; tentative D call: TRBD1 (6 bases). The V gene lost 3 bases and the J gene lost 2 bases, with 8 bases spanning the gap. Germline values: CDR1 SQVTM, CDR2 ANQGSEA. CDR3 size: 13 residues. The CDR3 DNA reads TGCAGCGTTGATCAGGGGACCTACAATGAGCAGTTCTTC. Translated: CSVDQGTYNEQFF.

The CDR3 nucleotides are TGCAGCGGGGACAGACGCACAGATACGCAGTATTTT. This translates into CSGDRRTDTQYF. The J gene is TRBJ2-3, the V gene TRBV29-1; 7 bases agree with TRBD1. After removal of 7 bases from V and 1 base from J, the junction contained 2 bases not matched to a gene. The CDR3 runs to 12 residues. Germline loops: CDR1 SQVTM, CDR2 ANQGSEA.

V is TRBV5-1 and J is TRBJ1-1; D is undetermined. CDR1 is SGHRS, CDR2 YFSETQ, per germline. Trimming pared 0 bases from V and 0 bases from J, leaving 9 bases between. The CDR3 runs 15 residues. The CDR3 loop is CASSLDRTVNTEAFF. The DNA for the CDR3 is TGCGCCAGCAGCTTGGACCGGACGGTGAACACTGAAGCTTTCTTT.

V usage is TRBV7-8 and J usage is TRBJ1-6; unclear D gene. Deletions cut 1 base from V and 10 bases from J, with 17 bases between. Looked up from germline, CDR1 is SGHVS and CDR2 is FQNEAQ. This CDR3 is built from 16 residues. CDR3: CASSLVGPPGVSPLHF. The CDR3 nucleotides are TGTGCCAGCAGCTTAGTAGGGCCCCCGGGCGTCTCACCCCTCCACTTT.

CDR3 DNA: TGCAGCGTTGGGCTGACAGGGGGCCATCAGCCCCAGCATTTT. This sequence encodes CSVGLTGGHQPQHF. V is TRBV29-1 and J is TRBJ1-5, with 10 nucleotides matching TRBD1. V trimming: 4 bases; J trimming: 5 bases; junction bases outside the gene matches: 5. CDR3 length equals 14 residues. In germline, CDR1 is SQVTM, CDR2 ANQGSEA.